This T cell receptor (beta chain) emerged from a study of cytomegalovirus exposure and HLA in healthy donors. The CDR3 covers 14 residues. Germline CDR1 and CDR2: GTSNPN and SVGIG (reference sequence). After removal of 5 bases from V and 1 base from J, the junction contained 1 base not matched to a gene. The PCR had 60 Vbeta and 13 Jbeta primers. Measured with immunoSEQ multiplex PCR; TCRdb has only the in-frame clones, and not every one. Of some 110,000 clones detected, roughly 85% appear once; the ten largest clones hold roughly 20%. Study-wide points: Later analysis found that TCR beta chains associated with HLA were more clonally expanded than other, equally common chains. Association of approximately 16,000 TCR beta sequences with HLA alleles was found at 0.05 false discovery rate in a later analysis. In the analysis, some V segments, TRBV6-2 and TRBV6-3 included, were excluded as indistinguishable. Segments of the TCR beta V type were, in most cases, productive about 90% or about 30% of the time in an earlier analysis.

Only one count was recorded for this clone. Its antigen remains unidentified. The sample consisted of PBMCs. The chain links TRBV30 to TRBJ1-4; 10 bases align to TRBD1. The sequence derives from a man under 40 in good health and CMV-seropositive. The CDR3 nucleotides are TGTGCCTGGTGGGACAGGGGAACTAATGAAAAACTGTTTTTT. This encodes CAWWDRGTNEKLFF.